Below are 9 T cell receptor delta chains sequenced from a single sample in a study of γδ T cells in repeated Plasmodium falciparum infection. TCRdb applied CATT to the multiplex PCR reads for clone calling. The table records 93,000 or so delta-chain clones, less than 1% of them present only once. Gammadelta T cells were flow-sorted from PBMC into Vgamma9/Vdelta2+ and Vdelta2-negative populations for bulk analysis. Input material: gamma-delta T cells from blood. The origin of the receptors is a pool of human donors (malaria-infected and uninfected, not separated).

About this clone: TCRdb attributes to this sequence the protein of a much larger clone, which differs from the DNA translation at residue 18; a read error is likely, and the protein displayed is translated from the DNA. The chain couples TRDV1 to TRDJ1, with D perhaps matching TRDD2 or TRDD3 (5 bases each). TCRdb is silent on the J gene; assignment here came from matching the DNA to germline. This CDR3 is 21 amino acids long. Germline V gene lookup returns CDR1 TSWWSYY and CDR2 QGS. CDR3: CALGELEEVPMPYWYTDRLIF. CDR3 sequence (DNA): TGTGCTCTTGGGGAACTAGAGGAAGTGCCCATGCCCTACTGGTACACCGATAGACTCATCTTT.

About this clone: TCRdb lists the protein of a much larger clone for this DNA, which differs at residue 18, so this is likely a read error; the protein given here is translated from the DNA itself. This sequence joins TRDV1 and TRDJ1; D may match TRDD2 or TRDD3 (6 bases each). Matching the DNA to germline supplied the J gene, which TCRdb does not give. The germline CDR1 and CDR2 sequences are TSWWSYY and QGS. Trimming left V 3 bases short and J 8 bases short, with 40 bases between. The CDR3 totals 22 residues. CDR3 in amino acids: CALGDRPSYGPKGLGLTLKLIF. The CDR3 DNA follows: TGTGCTCTTGGGGACAGACCCTCCTACGGTCCGAAGGGCCTGGGGCTGACTCTCAAACTCATCTTT.

The sample holds many counts of this clone. Since a far larger clone is one base different, this is likely a read error. In the same sample, other DNA sequences code for this CDR3. The gene calls are TRDV2 and TRDJ1; 7 bases agree with TRDD3. The J gene was missing in TCRdb and was found by matching the end of the DNA to germline. The CDR3 length is 22 residues. Germline-derived CDR1 and CDR2 are GEAIGNYY and EKD. V dropped 0 bases and J dropped 0; count of bases not matched to a gene: 24. The CDR3, as DNA: TGTGCCTGTGACACCATTACCGGGGGATTGATAAAGCTACCGAATTACACCGATAAACTCATCTTT. Encoded protein: CACDTITGGLIKLPNYTDKLIF.

This clone was detected a few times. A far larger clone differs by one base, so this is likely a read error. Other DNA sequences in this sample translate to the same CDR3. This chain links TRDV1 with TRDJ1; possibly TRDD2 or TRDD3 for D (9 bases each). The J gene was missing in TCRdb and was found by matching the end of the DNA to germline. CDR1 is TSWWSYY and CDR2 is QGS in the germline V gene. The CDR3 totals 22 residues. With 2 bases removed from V and 4 bases from J, the gap between germline ends came to 35 bases. The CDR3 DNA sequence: TGTGCTCTTGGGGAATTTACGCGCCTTCCTACTTATTGGGGGATAACAGGCGATAAACTCATCTTT. This translates into CALGEFTRLPTYWGITGDKLIF.

Concerning this clone: This DNA's translation and the protein TCRdb lists, from a much larger clone, do not match at residue 11, likely due to a read error; the protein shown is translated from the DNA. The J gene is TRDJ1, the V gene TRDV1; the match to TRDD3 covers 8 bases. TCRdb records no J gene; here it was assigned by comparing the DNA to germline. With V trimmed by 4 bases and J by 1 base, 26 bases remained unmatched. Germline V lookup: CDR1 TSWWSYY, CDR2 QGS. The CDR3 is 22 residues long. Written as DNA, the CDR3 is TGTGCTCTTGGGGGAAGAGGCACCCCGGTACCGGGGGATATAGGGGCCACCGATAAACTCATCTTT. It translates to CALGGRGTPVPGDIGATDKLIF.

Relative to its sample, this clone is large. This sample includes further DNA sequences coding for the same CDR3. The genes are TRDV1 and TRDJ1; 8 bases map to TRDD3. Losses at the gene ends were 5 bases for V and 2 bases for J; bases not matched to a gene: 16. The CDR3 has 18 residues. The germline CDR1 and CDR2 sequences are TSWWSYY and QGS. The CDR3: CALGTRPWGTHETDKLIF. In DNA form, the CDR3 reads TGTGCTCTTGGGACCAGACCCTGGGGGACCCACGAGACCGATAAACTCATCTTT.

This clone was observed at least ten times. TCRdb records a much larger clone's protein for this DNA, with a difference at residue 4 that likely arises from a read error; the protein given is the translation of the DNA. V gene TRDV2 combines with J gene TRDJ1; a weak D match, TRDD3 (5 bases). Germline assignment: CDR1 GEAIGNYY and CDR2 EKD. This CDR3 has 14 residues. The CDR3 DNA is TGTGCCTGTGGCACCGTCTGGGAATCCGATAAACTCATCTTT. It codes for CACGTVWESDKLIF.

Concerning this clone: The protein that TCRdb holds for this DNA derives from a much larger clone and differs from the translated DNA at residue 11, which likely indicates a read error; the protein shown here is translated from the DNA. V and J are TRDV2 and TRDJ3, with TRDD2 identical over 8 bases. No J gene was available from TCRdb, and it was assigned here by a germline match of the DNA. The V gene's germline CDR1 is GEAIGNYY and CDR2 EKD. The CDR3 consists of 20 residues. Trimming took 0 bases from V and 0 from J; bases not matched to a gene: 9. In DNA form, the CDR3 reads TGTGCCTGTGACACCAAAGACTTCCTACCAGCCTCCTGGGACACCCGACAGATGTTTTTC. This codes for CACDTKDFLPASWDTRQMFF.

Turning to this clone: The translation of this DNA and the TCRdb protein of a much larger clone differ at residue 22, probably owing to a read error; the protein shown here is translated from the DNA. The chain links TRDV1 to TRDJ1, with 13 bases fitting TRDD3. CDR3 length: 24 residues. Germline CDR1 TSWWSYY, CDR2 QGS. The CDR3 here is CALGERPTSLTGGYAAGYTDKPIF. The DNA of the CDR3 is TGTGCTCTTGGGGAACGACCTACCTCGCTAACTGGGGGATACGCTGCCGGGTACACCGATAAACCCATCTTT.